A selection of T cell receptor beta chains follows, all from one sample in a study of blood T cell repertoires in COVID-19. Sequencing was performed with immunoSEQ multiplex PCR; in TCRdb, only in-frame clones are kept and a portion is missing. The table lists about 160,000 clones, under 90% of them singletons, with around 3.7% in the top ten. Sequencing used PBMCs or T cells enriched from blood (not recorded which). The receptor set was obtained from a woman aged 55 to 70 who had recovered from COVID-19. Each CDR3 is given with its conserved first and last residue. Fields, in order: V gene, J gene, clone size, D gene, CDR3 protein, CDR3 DNA. A D gene is named only where the DNA matches it firmly. A clone size is listed for some rows: how often the clone was seen (once, few, many), or a class if it is expanded.

TRBV7-9	TRBJ1-5	few	TRBD1	CASSLAPGQDCNQPQHF	TGTGCCAGCAGCTTAGCCCCGGGACAGGATTGCAATCAGCCCCAGCATTTT
TRBV6-5	TRBJ2-1	once	.	CASSFLNGDYNEQFF	TGTGCCAGCAGTTTCCTTAACGGGGACTACAATGAGCAGTTCTTC
TRBV19	TRBJ1-4	.	TRBD1	CATSRDRGEKLFF	TGTGCCACTTCCCGGGACAGGGGAGAAAAACTGTTTTTT
TRBV2	TRBJ2-7	.	TRBD2	CASRGSGGVYEQYF	TGTGCCAGCAGAGGTAGCGGGGGGGTCTACGAGCAGTACTTC
TRBV27	TRBJ1-1	.	.	CASIPGGKNTEAFF	TGTGCCAGCATCCCCGGGGGGAAGAACACTGAAGCTTTCTTT
TRBV5-1	TRBJ2-5	few	.	CASSLAGSTPTEETQYF	TGCGCCAGCAGCTTGGCAGGCTCAACACCGACAGAGGAGACCCAGTACTTC
TRBV19	TRBJ1-5	.	.	CASSIDPGSSQPQHF	TGTGCCAGTAGTATAGATCCAGGGTCGAGTCAGCCCCAGCATTTT
TRBV5-1	TRBJ1-1	.	TRBD1	CASSLDPSGTGGTGTEAFF	TGCGCCAGCAGTTTAGACCCCTCCGGGACAGGGGGCACGGGCACTGAAGCTTTCTTT
TRBV11-2	TRBJ1-2	.	TRBD1	CASSFAGTGGIYGYTF	TGTGCCAGCAGCTTCGCCGGGACAGGGGGTATCTATGGCTACACCTTC
TRBV4-1	TRBJ2-7	few	.	CASSQVIRGEQYF	TGCGCCAGCAGCCAAGTCATCCGGGGGGAGCAGTACTTC
TRBV4-1	TRBJ2-5	.	TRBD2	CASSQGLAGGPYQETQYF	TGCGCCAGCAGCCAAGGGCTAGCGGGGGGGCCGTACCAAGAGACCCAGTACTTC
TRBV19	TRBJ1-1	.	.	CASSPGWSYTEAFF	TGTGCCAGTAGTCCGGGATGGAGCTACACTGAAGCTTTCTTT
TRBV18	TRBJ2-7	.	.	CASSPGIGQTYEQYF	TGTGCCAGCTCCCCCGGTATCGGACAGACCTACGAGCAGTACTTC
TRBV6-5	TRBJ2-2	.	.	CASTIDPGTGELFF	TGTGCCAGCACCATAGACCCCGGGACCGGGGAGCTGTTTTTT
TRBV2	TRBJ2-6	.	TRBD1	CASRGQVATSGANVLTF	TGTGCCAGCAGAGGACAGGTGGCGACTTCTGGGGCCAACGTCCTGACTTTC
TRBV9	TRBJ1-4	.	.	CASSVVAGANEKLFF	TGTGCCAGCAGCGTAGTAGCTGGAGCTAATGAAAAACTGTTTTTT
TRBV4-1	TRBJ2-6	.	.	CASSQDSRDSSGANVLTF	TGCGCCAGCAGCCAAGATTCTCGGGACTCCTCTGGGGCCAACGTCCTGACTTTC
TRBV27	TRBJ2-7	.	TRBD1	CASSGTGESSYEQYF	TGTGCCAGCAGTGGAACAGGGGAAAGCTCCTACGAGCAGTACTTC
TRBV7-6	TRBJ2-5	.	TRBD1	CASQRRPGQGGGQETQYF	TGTGCCAGCCAACGCCGCCCTGGACAGGGAGGAGGGCAAGAGACCCAGTACTTC
TRBV15	TRBJ2-2	.	TRBD1	CATSEPGQDTGELFF	TGTGCCACCAGCGAACCGGGACAGGACACCGGGGAGCTGTTTTTT
TRBV27	TRBJ1-1	.	TRBD1	CASSPRQGNTEAFF	TGTGCCAGCAGTCCTCGACAGGGGAACACTGAAGCTTTCTTT
TRBV5-1	TRBJ2-4	once	.	CASRETLLAKNIQYF	TGCGCCAGCAGAGAGACATTACTAGCCAAAAACATTCAGTACTTC
TRBV25-1	TRBJ2-7	.	.	CASSEYGRWEQYF	TGTGCCAGCAGTGAATATGGTAGATGGGAGCAGTACTTC
TRBV10-1	TRBJ2-7	.	TRBD1	CASSGTGTGSYEQYF	TGCGCCAGCAGTGGAACCGGGACAGGGAGCTACGAGCAGTACTTC
TRBV7-8	TRBJ2-1	.	.	CASSLAVRELRYNEQFF	TGTGCCAGCAGCTTAGCGGTCCGGGAACTTCGGTACAATGAGCAGTTCTTC
TRBV2	TRBJ2-5	.	.	CASSTPRVAQETQYF	TGTGCCAGCAGTACCCCCAGGGTGGCGCAAGAGACCCAGTACTTC
TRBV29-1	TRBJ1-3	few	.	CSAKDSLSGNTIYF	TGCAGCGCCAAAGACAGCCTCTCTGGAAACACCATATATTTT